This entry lists 9 T cell receptor beta chains sequenced from one sample in a study of blood T cell repertoires in COVID-19. Produced via immunoSEQ multiplex PCR; TCRdb's table is partial and in-frame only. The sample lists about 230,000 clones, around 86% seen once, with 11% in the top ten. The sequenced material came from peripheral blood. Receptors originate from a man in his forties or fifties with COVID-19, enrolled during active disease.

This chain joins TRBV11-2 and TRBJ2-2, with 12 nucleotides matching TRBD2. The junction had 0 bases not matched to a gene; V was cut back by 1 base and J by 6 bases. The CDR3 is 15 amino acids. CDR1 and CDR2 (germline): SGHAT, FQNNGV. CDR3 DNA sequence: TGTGCCAGCAGCTTAGGACTAGCGGGGGCCGGGGAGCTGTTTTTT. The encoded protein is CASSLGLAGAGELFF.

V gene TRBV5-5 combines with J gene TRBJ1-3, with TRBD1 as a possible D gene (6 bases). This CDR3 region has 15 residues. V was pared by 1 base and J by 4 bases, with 12 bases between. CDR1 is SGHKS and CDR2 is YYEKEE in the germline V gene (reference sequence). The CDR3 loop reads CASSLYRASGNTIYF. CDR3 in DNA: TGTGCCAGCAGCTTGTACAGGGCCTCGGGAAACACCATATATTTT.

This chain links TRBV25-1 with TRBJ2-1; a weak D match, TRBD2 (6 bases). Germline CDR1 is MGHDK and CDR2 is SYGVNS. Trimming shortened V by 4 bases and J by 5 bases, and 15 bases separated the two germline ends. The CDR3 is 15 amino acids. The CDR3, as DNA: TGTGCCAGCAGTGGCTACTACGGAGGGGACAATGAGCAGTTCTTC. Its protein is CASSGYYGGDNEQFF.

This clone has only one observation. The CDR3, as DNA: TGTGCCAGCAGCCAAGCCCTCGGGAGGGGCGAGAACACCGGGGAGCTGTTTTTT. This encodes CASSQALGRGENTGELFF. This chain joins TRBV3-1 (or the pseudogene TRBV3-2) and TRBJ2-2; 8 nucleotides align to TRBD2. This CDR3 spans 18 amino acids. J lost 1 base, V lost 1 base, and 8 bases had no gene match. Per the germline V gene, CDR1 is LGHDT and CDR2 is YNNKEL (reference sequence).

J is TRBJ2-1 and V is TRBV29-1; D remains ambiguous. Germline values: CDR1 SQVTM, CDR2 ANQGSEA. CDR3 length equals 13 residues. V lost 4 bases, J lost 8 bases, and 15 bases lay in between. CDR3 in DNA: TGCAGCGTTGTTCGCGGAAACACTTATGAGCAGTTCTTC. It codes for CSVVRGNTYEQFF.

The V gene is TRBV15, the J gene TRBJ1-4; 7 bases are a match to TRBD1. The CDR3 runs to 15 residues. V dropped 4 bases and J dropped 5; count of bases not matched to a gene: 7. The germline V gene encodes CDR1 LNHNV and CDR2 YYDKDF (reference sequence). For the CDR3, the DNA is TGTGCCACCAGCACCAGGGGGAAGGGAAATGAAAAACTGTTTTTT. This translates into CATSTRGKGNEKLFF.

The chain is built from TRBV4-2 and TRBJ1-4, with D perhaps matching TRBD1 (5 bases). Trimming removed 4 bases from V and 5 bases from J, with 14 bases in between. Germline V gene sequence: CDR1 LGHNA, CDR2 YNFKEQ. CDR3 length equals 15 residues. The CDR3 is CASSPRGGRNEKLFF. The CDR3 DNA reads TGTGCCAGCAGCCCCCGTGGGGGGAGAAATGAAAAACTGTTTTTT.

The chain joins TRBV3-1 (or the pseudogene TRBV3-2) to TRBJ2-7, with D possibly being TRBD2 (5 bases). Germline CDR1 is LGHDT and CDR2 is YNNKEL (reference sequence). V lost 0 bases and J lost 4, with 31 bases in between. This CDR3 has 21 amino acids. The DNA of the CDR3 is TGTGCCAGCAGCCAAGATTTCTGGGCGTACTTTCCTCCGGGGAGAATTTACGAGCAGTACTTC. It translates to CASSQDFWAYFPPGRIYEQYF.

CDR3 loop: CASSQVGTGGTEAFF. The CDR3 region has the DNA TGCGCCAGCAGCCAAGTCGGGACAGGGGGGACTGAAGCTTTCTTT. V is TRBV4-3 and J is TRBJ1-1; 11 nucleotides match TRBD1. J lost 5 bases, V lost 1 base, and 3 bases had no gene match. This CDR3 spans 15 amino acids. CDR1 and CDR2 from the germline V gene are LGHNA and YSLEER.